Listed below are T cell receptor beta chains from one sample, sequenced in a study of cytomegalovirus exposure and HLA in healthy donors. Only in-frame clones appear in the TCRdb table, and some are missing; sequencing was by immunoSEQ multiplex PCR. The sample holds fewer than 35,000 clones, around nine tenths seen once. Source material: PBMCs. Every receptor here comes from a boy younger than 18 in good health and CMV-seronegative. Each CDR3 is given with its conserved first and last residue. The order of the fields is clone size, V gene, D gene, J gene, CDR3 protein, CDR3 DNA. The D gene is left open where the match is weak. Rows give clone size only sometimes, using once, few, many, or a class for an expanded clone.

>-|TRBV6-1|TRBD1|TRBJ1-5
CASRNKGAGNQPQHF
TGTGCCAGCAGAAACAAGGGGGCTGGAAATCAGCCCCAGCATTTT
>once|TRBV21-1|-|TRBJ1-4
CASSYRQGPTNEKLFF
TGTGCCAGCAGCTACCGACAGGGGCCAACTAATGAAAAACTGTTTTTT
>-|TRBV5-1|-|TRBJ2-6
CASSLRVFPSGANVLTF
TGCGCCAGCAGCCTGCGGGTTTTCCCCTCTGGGGCCAACGTCCTGACTTTC
>-|TRBV6-5|-|TRBJ1-5
CASSYSAREINQPQHF
TGTGCCAGCAGTTACTCCGCCCGAGAGATCAATCAGCCCCAGCATTTT
>-|TRBV28|-|TRBJ2-4
CASSSGQSLAKNIQYF
TGTGCCAGCAGCTCTGGACAGAGCCTAGCCAAAAACATTCAGTACTTC
>-|TRBV4-1|-|TRBJ2-7
CATMSSSYEQYF
TGCGCCACCATGTCTAGCTCCTACGAGCAGTACTTC
>-|TRBV25-1|TRBD1|TRBJ1-4
CASSERDSATNEKLFF
TGTGCCAGCAGTGAACGGGACAGTGCAACTAATGAAAAACTGTTTTTT
>-|TRBV4-3|-|TRBJ2-1
CASSQDRALAGEQFF
TGCGCCAGCAGCCAAGATAGGGCCCTGGCGGGGGAGCAGTTCTTC
>-|TRBV6-1|TRBD2|TRBJ2-7
CASRDSGGGYEQYF
TGTGCCAGCAGGGATAGCGGGGGGGGCTACGAGCAGTACTTC
>-|TRBV7-3|TRBD2|TRBJ2-3
CASSSSGGTDTQYF
TGTGCCAGCAGTAGTAGCGGGGGAACAGATACGCAGTATTTT
>-|TRBV4-1|-|TRBJ1-1
CASSQGPGENTEAFF
TGCGCCAGCAGCCAGGGTCCCGGGGAAAACACTGAAGCTTTCTTT
>-|TRBV5-6|TRBD1|TRBJ2-7
CAGSPGTGGWGEQYF
TGTGCCGGCAGCCCGGGGACAGGGGGTTGGGGCGAGCAGTACTTC
>-|TRBV11-3|-|TRBJ2-5
CASSFLEGGQLETQYF
TGTGCCAGCAGCTTTTTGGAGGGGGGGCAACTAGAGACCCAGTACTTC
>-|TRBV4-1|-|TRBJ2-5
CASSQFGISREETQYF
TGCGCCAGCAGCCAGTTCGGGATATCGCGGGAAGAGACCCAGTACTTC
>-|TRBV14|TRBD2|TRBJ2-1
CASSHLLAGGIVEQFF
TGTGCCAGCAGCCACCTACTAGCGGGGGGGATAGTTGAGCAGTTCTTC
>-|TRBV7-8|-|TRBJ2-2
CASSQGAGDTGELFF
TGTGCCAGCAGCCAAGGGGCAGGGGACACCGGGGAGCTGTTTTTT
>-|TRBV11-2|TRBD1|TRBJ2-7
CASSSNRGQYEQYF
TGTGCCAGCAGCTCAAACAGGGGGCAATACGAGCAGTACTTC
>-|TRBV4-1|-|TRBJ1-5
CASSQPMTDLQPQHF
TGCGCCAGCAGCCAACCCATGACAGATTTACAGCCCCAGCATTTT
>few|TRBV5-6|TRBD1|TRBJ2-7
CASSFTGEILPYEQYF
TGTGCCAGCAGCTTTACAGGGGAAATCCTACCCTACGAGCAGTACTTC
>-|TRBV2|-|TRBJ2-5
CASKNPKKGVTQYF
TGTGCCAGCAAAAACCCCAAGAAAGGGGTGACCCAGTACTTC
>-|TRBV15|TRBD1|TRBJ1-4
CATSRDRTGGDEKLFF
TGTGCCACCAGCAGGGATCGGACAGGGGGTGATGAAAAACTGTTTTTT
>-|TRBV4-2|TRBD2|TRBJ2-1
CASRVSGGTYNEQFF
TGTGCCAGCAGAGTGAGCGGGGGGACTTACAATGAGCAGTTCTTC
>once|TRBV7-9|-|TRBJ2-7
CSSTKQSYEQYF
TGTTCCAGCACAAAACAGTCCTACGAGCAGTACTTC
>-|TRBV6-4|TRBD2|TRBJ2-2
CASRPGTSGVGELFF
TGTGCCAGCAGGCCCGGGACTAGCGGGGTCGGGGAGCTGTTTTTT
>-|TRBV11-3|TRBD1|TRBJ1-6
CASSSGQGRSPLHF
TGTGCCAGCAGCTCCGGACAGGGTCGTTCACCCCTCCACTTT
>once|TRBV10-3|-|TRBJ2-7
CAISDSGEQYF
TGTGCCATCAGTGACAGCGGGGAGCAGTACTTC
>-|TRBV7-9|TRBD1|TRBJ2-1
CASSLGEDRDSYNEQFF
TGTGCCAGCAGCTTAGGTGAGGACAGGGACTCCTACAATGAGCAGTTCTTC
>-|TRBV6-1|TRBD2|TRBJ2-2
CASSGRTSGVGTGELFF
TGTGCCAGCAGTGGGCGGACTAGCGGGGTTGGCACCGGGGAGCTGTTTTTT
>-|TRBV7-6|-|TRBJ2-7
CASSLGPISYEQYF
TGTGCCAGCAGCTTAGGTCCCATTTCCTACGAGCAGTACTTC
>-|TRBV15|-|TRBJ2-5
CATSRDSLLQETQYF
TGTGCCACCAGCAGAGATAGCTTGCTCCAAGAGACCCAGTACTTC
>-|TRBV5-8|TRBD1|TRBJ2-3
CASSLPTGASPDTQYF
TGTGCCAGCAGCTTACCGACAGGGGCTAGCCCAGATACGCAGTATTTT
>-|TRBV9|-|TRBJ2-7
CASSVELGGPEQYF
TGTGCCAGCAGCGTAGAGCTGGGGGGGCCTGAGCAGTACTTC
>-|TRBV10-1|TRBD1|TRBJ2-3
CASSVGQGDTDTQYF
TGCGCCAGCAGTGTTGGACAGGGGGACACAGATACGCAGTATTTT